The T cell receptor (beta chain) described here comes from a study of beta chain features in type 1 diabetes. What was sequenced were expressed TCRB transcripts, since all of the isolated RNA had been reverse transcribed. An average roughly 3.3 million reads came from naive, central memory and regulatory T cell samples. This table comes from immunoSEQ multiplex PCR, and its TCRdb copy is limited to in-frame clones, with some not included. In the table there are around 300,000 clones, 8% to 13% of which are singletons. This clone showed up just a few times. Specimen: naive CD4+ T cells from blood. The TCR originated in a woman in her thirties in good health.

In nucleotides, the CDR3 is TGTGCCAGCAGCGCCCCATACAGGGGGCTCGGGGAGCTGTTTTTT. Translated, it gives CASSAPYRGLGELFF. This sequence joins TRBV9 and TRBJ2-2, with 9 nucleotides matching TRBD1. The CDR3 contains 15 residues. Trimming cost V 3 bases and J 7 bases; bases outside gene matches: 7. Germline lookup yields CDR1 SGDLS and CDR2 YYNGEE.